The TCR beta chain described here comes from a study of blood T cell repertoires in COVID-19. As for the study in general: Sites across the United States, Italy and Spain contributed samples from acute and convalescent COVID-19. Sources were T cells, B-cell-depleted T cells, or PBMCs; the material itself was cDNA or gDNA.

Authors' methods: Amplification of reference gene primers provided the estimated nucleated cell counts. The assay was immunoSEQ multiplex PCR, and TCRdb's table has in-frame clones only and misses some. V, J and clone size derive from that table, while D and trimming were established from the DNA sequence. The sample holds about 29,000 clones, approximately 80% seen once. Germline CDR1 and CDR2: MNHNY and SVGAGI (reference sequence). Trimming at V came to 6 bases and at J to 5 bases, leaving 7 bases not matched to a gene. The CDR3 is 15 amino acids. Specimen: peripheral blood. This chain uses TRBV6-6 with TRBJ2-2; 9 bases are a match to TRBD2. This clonotype was obtained from a woman aged 70-85 years with acute or convalescent COVID-19. The CDR3 is CASRVAGAGTGELFF. The CDR3 DNA follows: TGTGCCAGCAGGGTAGCGGGAGCGGGGACCGGGGAGCTGTTTTTT.